This TCR beta chain is drawn from a study of T cells in Graves' hyperthyroidism and ophthalmopathy. Study-level points and caveats: Blood held most thyroid clonotypes expanded above 0.001 frequency.

Note on this clonotype: What it recognizes is unknown.

This CDR3 is 15 amino acids long. Germline V gene data show CDR1 as SQVTM and CDR2 as ANQGSEA. The junction had 10 bases not matched to a gene; V was cut back by 3 bases and J by 4 bases. Amplified TCR beta CDR3 regions came from RNA transcripts. A set of HTBI primers served as the primers for a first-round RT-PCR of the TCR CDR3. TCRdb recomputed calls from the multiplex PCR reads with MiXCR, one row per CDR3 protein. The sample has fewer than 900,000 distinct CDR3 sequences, roughly 15% seen once; the top ten hold around 8%. When ophthalmopathy did not progress within 18 months, Graves' hyperthyroidism was considered stable. In making diagnoses, clinical symptoms, serum thyroxine and TRAb, thyroid ultrasound and orbital computed tomography were all used. From 10 ml of fresh peripheral blood, PBMCs were isolated.

This sequence originates from a man aged 18 to 29 with Graves' hyperthyroidism. Specimen: blood. V and J are TRBV29-1 and TRBJ2-5; 8 bases match TRBD1. CDR3 bases: TGCAGCGTTGACTCCCCGCGGCAGGGGGCAGAGACCCAGTACTTC. Its translation is CSVDSPRQGAETQYF. Using reference TRBV29-1 and TRBJ2-5 for the parts outside the CDR3, the full variable domain is SAVISQKPSRDICQRGTSLTIQCQVDSQVTMMFWYRQQPGQSLTLIATANQGSEATYESGFVIDKFPISRPNLTFSTLTVSNMSPEDSSIYLCSVDSPRQGAETQYFGPGTRLLVL.